Below are 18 T cell receptor beta chains sequenced from a single sample in a study of neoadjuvant anti-PD-1 for oral cavity cancer. Repertoires were generated with immunoSEQ multiplex PCR, while TCRdb's copy carries only in-frame clones and drops some. The sample carries some 66,000 clones, around four fifths recorded once. The specimen was PBMCs, collected before nivolumab (anti-PD-1) treatment. These receptors originate from a person aged 35-79 years with oral cavity squamous cell carcinoma.

The V and J genes are TRBV10-2 and TRBJ2-3; 14 nucleotides match TRBD2. The CDR3 loop spans 18 amino acids. CDR1 and CDR2 (germline): WSHSY, SAAADI. Trimming cost V 8 bases and J 6 bases; bases outside gene matches: 16. CDR3 residues: CASGKIPGLAGDSDTQYF. CDR3 DNA: TGCGCCAGCGGCAAGATTCCGGGACTAGCGGGAGATTCGGATACGCAGTATTTT.

The chain links TRBV13 to TRBJ1-3, with TRBD1 identical over 9 bases. Germline CDR1 is PRHDT and CDR2 is FYEKMQ (reference sequence). Trimming at V came to 5 bases and at J to 2 bases, leaving 4 bases not matched to a gene. This CDR3 spans 15 amino acids. DNA for the CDR3: TGTGCCAGCAGCCTCGGACAGGGGACTGGAAACACCATATATTTT. This translates into CASSLGQGTGNTIYF. Full variable domain (outside the CDR3, taken from reference TRBV13 and TRBJ1-3): AAGVIQSPRHLIKEKRETATLKCYPIPRHDTVYWYQQGPGQDPQFLISFYEKMQSDKGSIPDRFSAQQFSDYHSELNMSSLELGDSALYFCASSLGQGTGNTIYFGEGSWLTVV.

The chain carries TRBV5-6 and TRBJ2-5; D is unresolved. This CDR3 region has 13 residues. Per the germline V gene, CDR1 is SGHDT and CDR2 is YYEEEE. The V end lost 5 bases, the J end lost 1 base, and 9 bases lay between the germline ends. CDR3 in amino acids: CASSYGPQETQYF. DNA for the CDR3: TGTGCCAGCAGTTACGGGCCCCAAGAGACCCAGTACTTC. The full variable domain, with the rest looked up from reference TRBV5-6 and TRBJ2-5, is DAGVTQSPTHLIKTRGQQVTLRCSPKSGHDTVSWYQQALGQGPQFIFQYYEEEERQRGNFPDRFSGHQFPNYSSELNVNALLLGDSALYLCASSYGPQETQYFGPGTRLLVL.

The rearrangement links TRBV25-1 to TRBJ2-1; TRBD2 matches at 11 bases. There are 15 residues in the CDR3. The germline CDR1 and CDR2 sequences are MGHDK and SYGVNS. Trimming at V came to 5 bases and at J to 7 bases, leaving 7 bases not matched to a gene. The CDR3 DNA is TGTGCCAGCAGTACACTAGCGGGAGCGAGGAATGAGCAGTTCTTC. Its translation is CASSTLAGARNEQFF. The entire variable domain, with the rest obtained from reference TRBV25-1 and TRBJ2-1, is as follows: EADIYQTPRYLVIGTGKKITLECSQTMGHDKMYWYQQDPGMELHLIHYSYGVNSTEKGDLSSESTVSRIRTEHFPLTLESARPSHTSQYLCASSTLAGARNEQFFGPGTRLTVL.

The chain links TRBV7-9 to TRBJ1-2; the D is unclear. The CDR3 extends over 12 amino acids. The germline V and J ends were trimmed by 0 bases and 5 bases, with 4 bases remaining between them. Per germline, CDR1 SEHNR and CDR2 FQNEAQ (reference sequence). CDR3 amino acids: CASSLAVYGYTF. The CDR3 bases are TGTGCCAGCAGCTTAGCTGTTTATGGCTACACCTTC. Full variable domain (rest looked up from reference TRBV7-9 and TRBJ1-2): DTGVSQNPRHKITKRGQNVTFRCDPISEHNRLYWYRQTLGQGPEFLTYFQNEAQLEKSRLLSDRFSAERPKGSFSTLEIQRTEQGDSAMYLCASSLAVYGYTFGSGTRLTVV.

The gene calls are TRBV29-1 and TRBJ2-1; 9 nucleotides agree with TRBD2. V lost 6 bases to trimming and J lost 10 bases; unmatched junction nucleotides: 13. Germline V CDR1 and CDR2: SQVTM, ANQGSEA. CDR3 size: 14 residues. DNA for the CDR3: TGCAGCGTCCAGGGCGGGAGGGCCTTAAGGGAGCAGTTCTTC. It codes for CSVQGGRALREQFF.

The chain is built from TRBV7-9 and TRBJ1-1; 7 positions agree with TRBD1. V lost 5 bases, J lost 1 base, and 7 bases stayed unmatched. The CDR3 runs 15 residues. Germline V lookup: CDR1 SEHNR, CDR2 FQNEAQ (reference sequence). CDR3 amino acids: CASSPRQGGNTEAFF. For the CDR3, the DNA is TGTGCCAGCAGCCCCCGACAGGGCGGGAACACTGAAGCTTTCTTT.

The V and J genes are TRBV11-2 and TRBJ2-5; D is perhaps TRBD1 (6 bases). Trimming shortened V by 2 bases and J by 6 bases, and 19 bases separated the two germline ends. Germline lookup yields CDR1 SGHAT and CDR2 FQNNGV. The CDR3 loop spans 16 amino acids. The CDR3 sequence: CASSLTTGPVGKTQYF. The CDR3 nucleotides are TGTGCCAGCAGCTTAACGACAGGCCCCGTCGGGAAGACCCAGTACTTC.

The genes are TRBV7-7 and TRBJ2-3, with 7 bases aligning to TRBD2. Unmatched junction bases numbered 4, after V lost 5 bases and J lost 2 bases. CDR1 is SSHAT, CDR2 FNYEAQ, per germline (reference sequence). The CDR3 sequence is 14 residues long. CDR3 amino acids: CASSLGTTTDTQYF. The CDR3 region has the DNA TGTGCCAGCAGCCTTGGGACTACCACAGATACGCAGTATTTT.

This clone was picked up one time. This chain joins TRBV4-2 and TRBJ2-3; weak D call: TRBD2 (6 bases). CDR1 LGHNA and CDR2 YNFKEQ come from the germline V gene. Trimming took 0 bases from V and 4 from J, leaving 17 bases between them. This CDR3 has 17 amino acids. CDR3 nucleotides: TGTGCCAGCAGCCAAGAGGTGGCCGGGGGTGGCGCAGATACGCAGTATTTT. Its translation: CASSQEVAGGGADTQYF.

V usage is TRBV7-3 and J usage is TRBJ2-7; no clear D. This CDR3 is built from 15 residues. In germline, CDR1 is SGHTA, CDR2 FQGTGA. The ends were cut back, 1 base at V and 7 bases at J, with 17 bases in the middle. The CDR3 nucleotides read TGTGCCAGCAGCTTAATGGCGGCGGAGATAGGGGAGCAGTACTTC. The encoded protein is CASSLMAAEIGEQYF.

This chain connects TRBV21-1 to TRBJ2-3; the table's D gene call, TRBD1, was not cross checked with the DNA. TRBV21-1 is deemed a pseudogene. CDR3 size: 15 residues. In DNA form, the CDR3 reads TGTGCCAGCAGCCAAACAGGGCTGGTTGCAGATACGCAGTATTTT. Translated, it gives CASSQTGLVADTQYF.

The V call is TRBV30, the J call TRBJ1-4, with a possible D match to TRBD1 (6 bases). Germline-derived CDR1 and CDR2 are GTSNPN and SVGIG (reference sequence). V lost 0 bases and J 6 bases, leaving 17 bases between the germline ends. The CDR3 sequence is 16 residues long. CDR3 residues: CAWSVKSAGDYEKLFF. The CDR3 nucleotides read TGTGCCTGGAGTGTTAAATCGGCAGGGGATTATGAAAAACTGTTTTTT.

The chain is built from TRBV6-1 and TRBJ2-1; 9 nucleotides match TRBD2. The CDR3 sequence is 14 residues long. J was trimmed by 4 bases and V by 8 bases; bases with no gene match: 6. The V gene's germline CDR1 is MNHNS and CDR2 SASEGT. This CDR3 is CASLLAGSYNEQFF. CDR3 sequence (DNA): TGTGCCAGCCTGCTAGCGGGGAGTTACAATGAGCAGTTCTTC.

The chain recombines TRBV29-1 with TRBJ2-1, with 11 bases identical to TRBD2. The CDR3 is made up of 13 amino acids. Per the germline V gene, CDR1 is SQVTM and CDR2 is ANQGSEA. V was pared by 7 bases and J by 5 bases, with 4 bases of the junction left unmatched. In DNA, the CDR3 is TGCAGCGCTGGGGGACTAGCGGACAATGAGCAGTTCTTC. Translated: CSAGGLADNEQFF.

The chain carries TRBV19 and TRBJ1-2; D gene uncertain. The CDR3 covers 13 residues. Between the trimmed V and J ends, which lost 10 bases and 0 bases, there was a span of 12 bases. CDR1 and CDR2 from the germline V gene are LNHDA and SQIVND (reference sequence). CDR3 residues: CATRRLANYGYTF. The CDR3 DNA reads as TGTGCCACCAGACGCCTAGCTAACTATGGCTACACCTTC.

This clone has only one observation. V and J are TRBV7-2 and TRBJ1-4; tentatively, D is TRBD1 (5 bases). Germline assignment: CDR1 SGHTA and CDR2 FQGNSA. CDR3 length: 14 residues. V lost 5 bases and J 13 bases, leaving 20 bases between the germline ends. CDR3 in DNA: TGTGCCAGCAGCCGCACCGGGGGGTTCGGTGGACTGTTTTTT. Translating gives CASSRTGGFGGLFF.

The count of this clone is one. This sequence joins TRBV28 and TRBJ1-2; TRBD1 aligns across 8 bases. This CDR3 region has 14 residues. Trimming at V came to 3 bases and at J to 3 bases, leaving 3 bases not matched to a gene. Germline CDR1 reads MDHEN; CDR2 reads SYDVKM. The CDR3 is CASSLDRVDYGYTF. DNA of the CDR3: TGTGCCAGCAGTTTGGACAGGGTAGACTATGGCTACACCTTC.